This TCR beta chain was recovered during a study of blood T cell repertoires in COVID-19. Study context: Sites in the United States, Italy and Spain provided acute and convalescent COVID-19 samples. PBMCs, B-cell-depleted T cells, or T cells were the source of the cDNA or gDNA that made up the material.

CDR3 length: 15 amino acids. CDR1 is MGHRA, CDR2 YSYEKL, per germline. V shed 1 base, J shed 0 bases, and the junction held 2 bases outside the gene matches. Authors' data handling: Reference gene primer amplification yielded estimated nucleated cell counts. Only in-frame clones appear in the TCRdb table, and some are missing; sequencing was by immunoSEQ multiplex PCR. V and J calls and clone size are given by that table; D and trimming were obtained from the DNA. The sample yields some 230,000 clones, more than 80% seen once. Sequenced input: peripheral blood. This receptor was identified in a man aged 25-40 years who had recovered from COVID-19. The chain carries TRBV4-1 and TRBJ2-7, with 8 bases lining up with TRBD1. The CDR3: CASSQGQGSSYEQYF. CDR3 DNA sequence: TGCGCCAGCAGCCAAGGACAGGGGAGCTCCTACGAGCAGTACTTC.